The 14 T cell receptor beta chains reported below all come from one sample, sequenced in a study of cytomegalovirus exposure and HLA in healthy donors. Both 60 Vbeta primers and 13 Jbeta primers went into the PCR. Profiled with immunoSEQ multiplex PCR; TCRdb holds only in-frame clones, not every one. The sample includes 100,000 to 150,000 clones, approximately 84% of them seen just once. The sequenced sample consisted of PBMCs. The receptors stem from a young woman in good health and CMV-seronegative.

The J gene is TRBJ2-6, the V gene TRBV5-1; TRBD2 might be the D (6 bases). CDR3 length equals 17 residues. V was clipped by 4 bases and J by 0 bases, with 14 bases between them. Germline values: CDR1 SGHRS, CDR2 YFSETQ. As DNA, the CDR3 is TGCGCCAGCAGCCCCCGCGGGGACCTCTCTGGGGCCAACGTCCTGACTTTC. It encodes CASSPRGDLSGANVLTF.

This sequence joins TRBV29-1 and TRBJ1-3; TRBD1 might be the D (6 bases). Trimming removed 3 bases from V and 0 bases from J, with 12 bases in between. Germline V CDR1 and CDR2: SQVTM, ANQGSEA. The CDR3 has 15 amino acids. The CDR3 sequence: CSVEGTGLSGNTIYF. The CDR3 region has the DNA TGCAGCGTTGAGGGAACAGGGCTCTCTGGAAACACCATATATTTT. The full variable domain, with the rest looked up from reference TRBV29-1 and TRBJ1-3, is SAVISQKPSRDICQRGTSLTIQCQVDSQVTMMFWYRQQPGQSLTLIATANQGSEATYESGFVIDKFPISRPNLTFSTLTVSNMSPEDSSIYLCSVEGTGLSGNTIYFGEGSWLTVV.

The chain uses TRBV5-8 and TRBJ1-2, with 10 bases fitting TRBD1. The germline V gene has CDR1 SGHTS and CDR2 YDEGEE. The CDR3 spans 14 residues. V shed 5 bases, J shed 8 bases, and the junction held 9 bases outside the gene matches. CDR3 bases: TGTGCCAGCAGTCCTATGGACAGGGGGGGCGGCTACACCTTC. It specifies CASSPMDRGGGYTF.

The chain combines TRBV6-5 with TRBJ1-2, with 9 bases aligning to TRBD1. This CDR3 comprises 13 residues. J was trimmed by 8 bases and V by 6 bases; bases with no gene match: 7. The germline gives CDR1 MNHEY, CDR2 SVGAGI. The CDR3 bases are TGTGCCAGCAGAGGACAGGGGAAGAGAGGCTACACCTTC. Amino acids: CASRGQGKRGYTF.

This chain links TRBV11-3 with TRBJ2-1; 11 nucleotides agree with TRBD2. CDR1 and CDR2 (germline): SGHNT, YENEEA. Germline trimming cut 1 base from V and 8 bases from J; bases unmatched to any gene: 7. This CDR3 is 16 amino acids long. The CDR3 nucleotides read TGTGCCAGCAGCTTAGGATTAGCGGGAGGGGTGGATGAGCAGTTCTTC. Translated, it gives CASSLGLAGGVDEQFF.

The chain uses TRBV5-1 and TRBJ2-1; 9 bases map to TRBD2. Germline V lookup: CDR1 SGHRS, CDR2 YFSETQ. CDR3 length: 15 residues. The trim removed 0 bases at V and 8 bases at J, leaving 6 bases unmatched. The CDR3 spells CASSLARAGGDEQFF. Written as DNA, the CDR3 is TGCGCCAGCAGCTTGGCGCGGGCGGGAGGGGATGAGCAGTTCTTC.

DNA for the CDR3: TGTGCCAGCAGCCCTCGGAGCAGTAACACTGAAGCTTTCTTT. It is translated as CASSPRSSNTEAFF. The gene calls are TRBV5-4 and TRBJ1-1; D ambiguous. This CDR3 contains 14 residues. Per germline, CDR1 SGHNT and CDR2 YYREEE (reference sequence). The germline V and J ends were trimmed by 4 bases and 2 bases, with 12 bases remaining between them.

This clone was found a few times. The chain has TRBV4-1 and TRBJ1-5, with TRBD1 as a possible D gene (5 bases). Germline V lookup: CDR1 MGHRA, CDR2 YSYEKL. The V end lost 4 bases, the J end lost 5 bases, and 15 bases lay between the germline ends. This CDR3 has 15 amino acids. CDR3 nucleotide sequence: TGCGCCAGCAGCCGCATAGAAACAGGCCATCAGCCCCAGCATTTT. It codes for CASSRIETGHQPQHF.

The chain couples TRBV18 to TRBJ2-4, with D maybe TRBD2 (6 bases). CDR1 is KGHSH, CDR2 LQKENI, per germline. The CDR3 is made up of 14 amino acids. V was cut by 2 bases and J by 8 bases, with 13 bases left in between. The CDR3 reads CASSPTGGVHIQYF. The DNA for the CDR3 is TGTGCCAGCTCACCAACCGGGGGAGTGCACATTCAGTACTTC.

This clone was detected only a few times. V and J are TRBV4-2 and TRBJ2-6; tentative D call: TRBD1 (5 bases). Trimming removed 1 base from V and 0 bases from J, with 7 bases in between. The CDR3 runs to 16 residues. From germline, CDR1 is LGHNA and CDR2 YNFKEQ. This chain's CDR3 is CASSQATGSGANVLTF. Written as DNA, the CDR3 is TGTGCCAGCAGCCAAGCCACAGGCTCTGGGGCCAACGTCCTGACTTTC.

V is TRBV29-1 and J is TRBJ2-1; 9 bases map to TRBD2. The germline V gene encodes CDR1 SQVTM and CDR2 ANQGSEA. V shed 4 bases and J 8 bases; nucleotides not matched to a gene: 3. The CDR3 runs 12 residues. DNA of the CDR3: TGCAGCGTTGGGGTAGCGGGAGATGAGCAGTTCTTC. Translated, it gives CSVGVAGDEQFF.

Written as DNA, the CDR3 is TGTGCCAGCAGCTTGGACCTAGCGGGCTCCTACGAGCAGTACTTC. Amino acid sequence: CASSLDLAGSYEQYF. The rearrangement joins TRBV5-4 to TRBJ2-7; 8 bases align to TRBD2. This CDR3 contains 15 residues. V dropped 0 bases and J dropped 0; count of bases not matched to a gene: 2. Per the germline V gene, CDR1 is SGHNT and CDR2 is YYREEE (reference sequence). Full variable domain (missing parts from reference TRBV5-4 and TRBJ2-7): ETGVTQSPTHLIKTRGQQVTLRCSSQSGHNTVSWYQQALGQGPQFIFQYYREEENGRGNFPPRFSGLQFPNYSSELNVNALELDDSALYLCASSLDLAGSYEQYFGPGTRLTVT.

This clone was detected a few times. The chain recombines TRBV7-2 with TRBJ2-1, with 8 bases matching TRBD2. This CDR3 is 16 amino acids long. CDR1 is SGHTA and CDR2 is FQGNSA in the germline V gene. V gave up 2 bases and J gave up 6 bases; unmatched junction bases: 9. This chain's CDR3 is CASSLYRLAGSNEQFF. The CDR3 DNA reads TGTGCCAGCAGCTTATATCGGCTAGCGGGTAGCAATGAGCAGTTCTTC.

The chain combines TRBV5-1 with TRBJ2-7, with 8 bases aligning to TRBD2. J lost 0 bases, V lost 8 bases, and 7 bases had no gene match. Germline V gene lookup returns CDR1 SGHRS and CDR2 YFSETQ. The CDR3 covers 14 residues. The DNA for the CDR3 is TGCGCCAGACGGAGTGCGGGAGGCTCCTACGAGCAGTACTTC. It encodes CARRSAGGSYEQYF.